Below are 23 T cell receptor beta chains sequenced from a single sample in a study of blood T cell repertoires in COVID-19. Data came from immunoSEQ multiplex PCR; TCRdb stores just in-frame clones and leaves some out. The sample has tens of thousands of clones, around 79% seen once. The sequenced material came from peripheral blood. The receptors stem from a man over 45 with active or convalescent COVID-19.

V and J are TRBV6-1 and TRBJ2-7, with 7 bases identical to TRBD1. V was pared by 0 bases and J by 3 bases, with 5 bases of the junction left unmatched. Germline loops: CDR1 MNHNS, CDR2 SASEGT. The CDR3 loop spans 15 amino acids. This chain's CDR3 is CASSEAGDSIYEQYF. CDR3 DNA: TGTGCCAGCAGTGAAGCGGGGGACAGCATCTACGAGCAGTACTTC.

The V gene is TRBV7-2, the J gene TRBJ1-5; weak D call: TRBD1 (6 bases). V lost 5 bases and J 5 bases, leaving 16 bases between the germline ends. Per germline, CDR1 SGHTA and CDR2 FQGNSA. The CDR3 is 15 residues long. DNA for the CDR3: TGTGCCAGCAGCCGGGTCAGGGGAGGGGATCAGCCCCAGCATTTT. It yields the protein CASSRVRGGDQPQHF.

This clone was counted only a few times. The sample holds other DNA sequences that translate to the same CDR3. CDR3 residues: CASSLTGGPGYGYTF. As DNA, the CDR3 is TGTGCCAGCAGTTTAACAGGGGGACCGGGCTATGGCTACACCTTC. The V and J genes are TRBV27 and TRBJ1-2; 8 bases are a match to TRBD1. Germline trimming cut 2 bases from V and 4 bases from J; bases unmatched to any gene: 6. Germline V lookup: CDR1 MNHEY, CDR2 SMNVEV (reference sequence). The CDR3 runs to 15 residues.

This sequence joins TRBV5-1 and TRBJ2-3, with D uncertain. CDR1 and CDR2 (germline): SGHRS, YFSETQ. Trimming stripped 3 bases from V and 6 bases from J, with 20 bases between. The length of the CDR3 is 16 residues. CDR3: CASSSRPGPDRDTQYF. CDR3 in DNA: TGCGCCAGCAGCTCCCGTCCTGGGCCCGATCGGGATACGCAGTATTTT.

The chain's CDR3 is CASSLGTGGREKLFF. The CDR3 DNA reads as TGTGCCAGCAGCTTAGGGACAGGGGGAAGGGAAAAACTGTTTTTT. The chain recombines TRBV7-2 with TRBJ1-4; 10 bases are shared with TRBD1. CDR3 length: 15 amino acids. Losses at the gene ends were 1 base for V and 8 bases for J; bases not matched to a gene: 4. Germline V CDR1 and CDR2: SGHTA, FQGNSA.

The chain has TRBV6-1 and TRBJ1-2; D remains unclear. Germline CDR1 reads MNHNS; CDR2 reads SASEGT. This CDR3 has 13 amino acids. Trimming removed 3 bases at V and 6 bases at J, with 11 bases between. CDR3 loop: CASSDRRLDGYTF. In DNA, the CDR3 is TGTGCCAGCAGTGACAGGAGGCTGGATGGCTACACCTTC.

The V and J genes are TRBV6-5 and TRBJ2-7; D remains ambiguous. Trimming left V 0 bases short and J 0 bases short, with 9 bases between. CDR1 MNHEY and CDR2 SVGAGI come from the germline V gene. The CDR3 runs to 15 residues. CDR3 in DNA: TGTGCCAGCAGTTACTCCGCGGATCGCTCCTACGAGCAGTACTTC. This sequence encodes CASSYSADRSYEQYF.

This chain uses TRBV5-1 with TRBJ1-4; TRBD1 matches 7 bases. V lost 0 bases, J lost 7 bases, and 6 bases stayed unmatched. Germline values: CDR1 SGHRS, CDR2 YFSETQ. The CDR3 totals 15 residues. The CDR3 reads CASSLGNRGIEKLFF. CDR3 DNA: TGCGCCAGCAGCTTGGGTAACAGGGGAATTGAAAAACTGTTTTTT.

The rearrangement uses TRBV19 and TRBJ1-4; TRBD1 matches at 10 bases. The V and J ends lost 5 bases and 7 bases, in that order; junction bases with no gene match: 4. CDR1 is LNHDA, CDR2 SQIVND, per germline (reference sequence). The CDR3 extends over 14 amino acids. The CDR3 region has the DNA TGTGCCAGTAGTGGGACAGGGGTAGGTGAAAAACTGTTTTTT. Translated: CASSGTGVGEKLFF.

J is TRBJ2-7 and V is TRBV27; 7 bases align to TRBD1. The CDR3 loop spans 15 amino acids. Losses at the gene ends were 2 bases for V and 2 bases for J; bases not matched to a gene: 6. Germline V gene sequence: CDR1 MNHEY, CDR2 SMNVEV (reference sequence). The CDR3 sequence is CASSLRGQTTYEQYF. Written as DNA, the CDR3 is TGTGCCAGCAGTTTAAGGGGACAGACTACCTACGAGCAGTACTTC.

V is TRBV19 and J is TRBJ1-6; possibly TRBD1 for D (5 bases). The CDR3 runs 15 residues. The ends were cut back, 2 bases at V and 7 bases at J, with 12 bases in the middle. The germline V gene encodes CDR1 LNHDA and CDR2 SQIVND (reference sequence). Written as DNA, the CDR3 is TGTGCCAGTAGTATAAATGGCAGGGAAAATTCACCCCTCCACTTT. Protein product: CASSINGRENSPLHF.

CDR3 DNA sequence: TGCGCCAGCAGCCAAGACCCATTAGCCCCCACCGGGGAGCTGTTTTTT. Amino acids: CASSQDPLAPTGELFF. V usage is TRBV4-3 and J usage is TRBJ2-2; unclear D gene. This CDR3 region has 16 residues. Germline CDR1 is LGHNA and CDR2 is YSLEER. The V and J ends lost 0 bases and 4 bases respectively, with 12 bases between them.

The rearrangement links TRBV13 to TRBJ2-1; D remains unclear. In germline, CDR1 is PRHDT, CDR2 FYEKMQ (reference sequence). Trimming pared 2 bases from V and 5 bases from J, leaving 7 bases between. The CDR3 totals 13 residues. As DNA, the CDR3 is TGTGCCAGCAGCTTAACAGTCAACAATGAGCAGTTCTTC. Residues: CASSLTVNNEQFF.

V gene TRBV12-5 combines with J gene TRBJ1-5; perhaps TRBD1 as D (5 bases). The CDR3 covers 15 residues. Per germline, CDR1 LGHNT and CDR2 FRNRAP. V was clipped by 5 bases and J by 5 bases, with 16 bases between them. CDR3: CASGRDSGGHQPQHF. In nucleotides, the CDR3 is TGTGCTAGTGGTCGGGACTCCGGGGGTCATCAGCCCCAGCATTTT.

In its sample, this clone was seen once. CDR3 DNA: TGTGCCAGCAGCCAAAGGGGGTTCACCATATATTTT. Residues: CASSQRGFTIYF. The chain recombines TRBV3-1 (or the pseudogene TRBV3-2) with TRBJ1-3, with a weak D call TRBD1 (6 bases). The ends were cut back, 2 bases at V and 9 bases at J, with 8 bases in the middle. This CDR3 is 12 amino acids long. Germline assignment: CDR1 LGHDT and CDR2 YNNKEL (reference sequence).

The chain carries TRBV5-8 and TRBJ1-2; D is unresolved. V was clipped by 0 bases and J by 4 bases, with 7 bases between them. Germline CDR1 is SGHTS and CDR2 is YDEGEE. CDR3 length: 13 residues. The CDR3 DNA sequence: TGTGCCAGCAGCTTGGGCAGACTCTATGGCTACACCTTC. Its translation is CASSLGRLYGYTF.

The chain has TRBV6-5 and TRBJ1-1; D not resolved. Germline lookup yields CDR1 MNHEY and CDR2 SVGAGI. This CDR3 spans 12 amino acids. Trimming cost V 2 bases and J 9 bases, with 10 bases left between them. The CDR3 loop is CASSYGEGKAFF. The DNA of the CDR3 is TGTGCCAGCAGTTACGGAGAGGGTAAAGCTTTCTTT.

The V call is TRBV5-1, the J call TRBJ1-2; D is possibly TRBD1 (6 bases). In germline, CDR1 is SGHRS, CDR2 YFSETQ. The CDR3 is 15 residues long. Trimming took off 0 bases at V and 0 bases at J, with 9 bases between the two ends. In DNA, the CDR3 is TGCGCCAGCAGCTTGGACAGGGCGACTAACTATGGCTACACCTTC. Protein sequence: CASSLDRATNYGYTF.

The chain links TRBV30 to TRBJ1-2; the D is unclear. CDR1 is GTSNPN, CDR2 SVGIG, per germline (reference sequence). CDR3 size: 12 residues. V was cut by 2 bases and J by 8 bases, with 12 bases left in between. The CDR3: CAWSLGEEGYTF. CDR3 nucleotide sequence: TGTGCCTGGAGTTTAGGAGAGGAGGGCTACACCTTC.

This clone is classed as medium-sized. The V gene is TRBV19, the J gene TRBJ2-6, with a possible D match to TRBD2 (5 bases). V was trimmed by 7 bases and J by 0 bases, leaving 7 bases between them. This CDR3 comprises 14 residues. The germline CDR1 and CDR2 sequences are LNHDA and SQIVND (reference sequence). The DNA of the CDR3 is TGTGCCAGTAAGGAGGACTCTGGGGCCAACGTCCTGACTTTC. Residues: CASKEDSGANVLTF.

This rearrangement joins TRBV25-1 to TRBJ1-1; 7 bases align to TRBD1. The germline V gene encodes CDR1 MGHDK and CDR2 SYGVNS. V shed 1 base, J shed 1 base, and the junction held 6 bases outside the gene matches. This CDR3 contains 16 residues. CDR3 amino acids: CASSELGGQTNTEAFF. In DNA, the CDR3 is TGTGCCAGCAGTGAATTGGGGGGACAGACGAACACTGAAGCTTTCTTT.

The CDR3 coding sequence is TGTGCCAGCAGTGACCCTGGGGGGGTCAGGCAGTTCTTC. Translated: CASSDPGGVRQFF. This chain joins TRBV25-1 and TRBJ2-1; TRBD2 agrees at 7 bases. The CDR3 has 13 amino acids. Per the germline V gene, CDR1 is MGHDK and CDR2 is SYGVNS. V lost 3 bases and J lost 12; bases outside the gene matches: 8.

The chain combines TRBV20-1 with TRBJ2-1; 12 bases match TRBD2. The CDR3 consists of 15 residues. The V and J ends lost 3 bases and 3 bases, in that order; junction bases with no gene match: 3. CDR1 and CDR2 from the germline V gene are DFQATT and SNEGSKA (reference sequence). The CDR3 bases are TGCAGTGCTAGTACTAGCGGGGGGCGCTACAATGAGCAGTTCTTC. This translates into CSASTSGGRYNEQFF.